A selection of T cell receptor beta chains follows, all from one sample in a study of blood T cell repertoires in COVID-19. Profiling relied on immunoSEQ multiplex PCR, and the TCRdb table lists in-frame clones only, not all of them. The data show some 120,000 clones, around 88% seen once. Sample: peripheral blood. The receptors derive from an older man with active or convalescent COVID-19. Each CDR3 is given with its conserved first and last residue. D genes are given only for firm matches. Clone size is not always given. Where it is, it says once, few, many or a class for expanded clones.

D gene	V gene	J gene	clone size	CDR3 DNA	CDR3 protein
TRBD1	TRBV5-4	TRBJ2-3	NA	TGTGCCAGCAGCCCAAGACAGGGGGCAAAGGGCACAGATACGCAGTATTTT	CASSPRQGAKGTDTQYF
NA	TRBV5-1	TRBJ1-1	NA	TGCGCCAGCAGCTCGGAGGGAGCGTACACTGAAGCTTTCTTT	CASSSEGAYTEAFF
NA	TRBV6-5	TRBJ1-2	NA	TGTGCCAGCATCTTGACATACAACTATGGCTACACCTTC	CASILTYNYGYTF
NA	TRBV2	TRBJ2-7	NA	TGTGCCACCCGGTTGGGGGCCGCGCAGTACTTC	CATRLGAAQYF
TRBD1	TRBV10-3	TRBJ1-4	NA	TGTGCCATCAGTGCGGACAGGGGAGATGAAAAACTGTTTTTT	CAISADRGDEKLFF
TRBD2	TRBV15	TRBJ2-5	NA	TGTGCCACCAGCAGATCCCTACTAGCGGGGCAAGAGACCCAGTACTTC	CATSRSLLAGQETQYF
NA	TRBV6-5	TRBJ1-1	NA	TGTGCCAGCAGTTACTGGCGGGGAAACACTGAAGCTTTCTTT	CASSYWRGNTEAFF
NA	TRBV10-3	TRBJ1-5	NA	TGTGCCATCAGTGACTCTTGGCAGGGCAAGGGCAATCAGCCCCAGCATTTT	CAISDSWQGKGNQPQHF
TRBD1	TRBV10-3	TRBJ1-1	NA	TGTGCCATCAGTGAGGCAGGGGGAGCTTTCTTT	CAISEAGGAFF
TRBD2	TRBV7-8	TRBJ2-3	NA	TGTGCCAGCAGCCAAAACCAAGCGGGGTTCACAGATACGCAGTATTTT	CASSQNQAGFTDTQYF
TRBD1	TRBV19	TRBJ2-1	NA	TGTGCCAGTAGCCCACAGACAGGGTACAATGAGCAGTTCTTC	CASSPQTGYNEQFF
NA	TRBV28	TRBJ1-1	NA	TGTGCCAGCAGCGCCCCCGGGACTCTTGGATCTGAAGCTTTCTTT	CASSAPGTLGSEAFF
NA	TRBV12-3/TRBV12-4	TRBJ2-1	NA	TGTGCCAGCAGTTCCTCCCCCAATGAGCAGTTCTTC	CASSSSPNEQFF
TRBD1	TRBV6-5	TRBJ2-3	once	TGTGCCAGCAGCTGGGACAGACTCACAGATACGCAGTATTTT	CASSWDRLTDTQYF
TRBD2	TRBV7-3	TRBJ2-3	NA	TGTGCCAGCAGTCCCCGGCTAGCGGGGGGCACAGATACGCAGTATTTT	CASSPRLAGGTDTQYF
NA	TRBV11-2	TRBJ1-1	NA	TGTGCCAGCAGCTCGGACAGCCTGAACACTGAAGCTTTCTTT	CASSSDSLNTEAFF
NA	TRBV6-5	TRBJ2-3	NA	TGTGCCAGCAGTTTCCGGGACTGGATCACAGATACGCAGTATTTT	CASSFRDWITDTQYF
TRBD1	TRBV6-1	TRBJ1-4	NA	TGTGCCAGCAGTGAGAGGACAGGGGAGAATGAAAAACTGTTTTTT	CASSERTGENEKLFF